The 8 T cell receptor beta chains in this list originate from one sample, sequenced in a study of Tregs in tolerant kidney transplant recipients (dated by TCRdb to between 2018 and 2021). The antigens these receptors bind are not known. Library creation used the immunoSEQ multiplex PCR assay. The immuneACCESS repertoire file appears here via TCRdb, limited to in-frame rearrangements. These files lack a portion of the clones; in checked studies, under half of the deficit traces to unresolved V genes, and the cause of the others is not known. This sample lists about 18,000 clones; 61% were detected once. Approximately 3% of the sample is in the top ten clones. The sample taken for sequencing was Tregs from blood cultured with allogeneic cells. These receptors came from a human donor in good health.

This clone turned up a few times. The chain has TRBV4-2 and TRBJ1-2; perhaps TRBD1 as D (5 bases). There are 14 residues in the CDR3. The germline CDR1 and CDR2 sequences are LGHNA and YNFKEQ. With 5 bases removed from V and 10 bases from J, the gap between germline ends came to 20 bases. The CDR3 spells CASSAGGPARYYTF. CDR3 sequence (DNA): TGTGCCAGCAGCGCCGGGGGTCCCGCGAGGTACTACACCTTC.

The sample holds one count of this clone. The chain is built from TRBV5-1 and TRBJ2-6; tentatively, D is TRBD1 (6 bases). V was trimmed by 3 bases and J by 2 bases, leaving 9 bases between them. Germline CDR1 SGHRS, CDR2 YFSETQ. There are 15 residues in the CDR3. This CDR3 reads CASSSTGPGANVLTF. The CDR3 DNA reads as TGCGCCAGCAGCTCCACAGGGCCTGGGGCCAACGTCCTGACTTTC.

The chain recombines TRBV19 with TRBJ1-6, with unresolved D. V lost 1 base to trimming and J lost 7 bases, with 11 bases between them. CDR1 LNHDA and CDR2 SQIVND come from the germline V gene (reference sequence). The CDR3 is made up of 15 amino acids. CDR3 in DNA: TGTGCCAGTAGTATAGTCCCGGGGTCCAATTCACCCCTCCACTTT. Encoded protein: CASSIVPGSNSPLHF.

This clone was seen more than once but under ten times. J is TRBJ2-7 and V is TRBV11-1; no definite D call. With 5 bases removed from V and 2 bases from J, the gap between germline ends came to 16 bases. Germline-derived CDR1 and CDR2 are SGHAT and FQDESV (reference sequence). The CDR3 contains 15 residues. CDR3 residues: CASSLRPNPTYEQYF. CDR3 in DNA: TGTGCCAGCAGCCTACGACCGAACCCCACCTACGAGCAGTACTTC.

The CDR3 region has the DNA TGTGCCAGCAGCTTAAAGGGCGAGGGTGAAGCTTTCTTT. Its translation is CASSLKGEGEAFF. The rearrangement joins TRBV7-9 to TRBJ1-1, with D unclear. Germline values: CDR1 SEHNR, CDR2 FQNEAQ (reference sequence). This CDR3 spans 13 amino acids. V was trimmed by 2 bases and J by 7 bases, leaving 11 bases between them.

This sequence joins TRBV12-5 and TRBJ2-5; D may match TRBD1 or TRBD2 (8 bases each). V lost 4 bases and J lost 0, with 21 bases in between. The germline CDR1 and CDR2 sequences are LGHNT and FRNRAP. The CDR3 totals 18 residues. CDR3 DNA: TGTGCTAGTGGTTGGACAGGGTCGGGCGGGAGGTACCAAGAGACCCAGTACTTC. Its protein is CASGWTGSGGRYQETQYF.

This clone was detected only a few times. This chain joins TRBV6-5 and TRBJ1-2, with D maybe TRBD1 (6 bases). This CDR3 contains 14 residues. Germline V gene data show CDR1 as MNHEY and CDR2 as SVGAGI. The V and J ends lost 6 bases and 6 bases respectively, with 17 bases between them. CDR3 sequence reads: CASRRLSSGDGYTF. The CDR3, as DNA: TGTGCCAGCAGGCGACTGAGCTCAGGGGATGGCTACACCTTC.

The V gene is TRBV5-1, the J gene TRBJ2-7, with D perhaps matching TRBD1 (5 bases). The CDR3 runs 16 residues. Trimming shortened V by 4 bases and J by 0 bases, and 17 bases separated the two germline ends. Germline-derived CDR1 and CDR2 are SGHRS and YFSETQ. The CDR3 loop reads CASSHERTRGSYEQYF. DNA for the CDR3: TGCGCCAGCAGCCACGAGAGAACAAGGGGCTCCTACGAGCAGTACTTC.